Listed here is a single T cell receptor beta chain. These data belong to a study of control samples from healthy donors and cancer patients. CDR3 size: 15 residues. CDR1 SGDLS and CDR2 YYNGEE come from the germline V gene. Trimming removed 4 bases at V and 4 bases at J, with 12 bases between. The table came from immunoSEQ multiplex PCR; TCRdb's copy has only in-frame clones and leaves some out. The repertoire includes 70,000 to 95,000 clones, 80% to 95% of them detected once, and over 0.85% sits in the top ten. The chain employs TRBV9 and TRBJ2-6; D not resolved. The sequencing sample was made of blood. The source is a woman younger than 45 in good health. This CDR3 is CASSPRVLGANVLTF. In DNA form, the CDR3 reads TGTGCCAGCAGCCCCCGCGTCTTGGGGGCCAACGTCCTGACTTTC.